The clone carrying this T cell receptor beta chain has a single count. The antigen remains undetermined. The PCR was carried out with 60 Vbeta primers and 13 Jbeta primers. Per the authors' pipeline: Roughly 12 million shared chains were among around 78 million unique TCR beta chains counted in a later analysis. Sequencing was performed with immunoSEQ multiplex PCR; in TCRdb, only in-frame clones are kept and a portion is missing. The V and J calls and clone size come from that table; D and trimming were worked out from the DNA. Of 150,000 to 200,000 clones listed, 82% are singletons. V was cut by 6 bases and J by 6 bases, with 10 bases left in between. The germline gives CDR1 MNHEY, CDR2 SVGAGI. This CDR3 comprises 12 residues. These data belong to a study of cytomegalovirus exposure and HLA in healthy donors. Study as a whole: Within an early data release were about 85 million unique TCRs drawn from HLA-typed donors.

General observations from the study: Within an earlier analysis, most TCR beta V segments proved productive either about 87% or about 30% of the time. In a later analysis, at a false discovery rate of 0.05, about 16,000 TCR beta sequences matched HLA alleles.

The TCR originated in a girl between 2 and 10 years old in good health and CMV-seropositive. Input material: PBMCs. This chain joins TRBV6-5 and TRBJ2-3, with D possibly TRBD1 on 6 matching bases. CDR3 sequence (DNA): TGTGCCAGCAGACAGGGTCGGGATACGCAGTATTTT. It specifies CASRQGRDTQYF.